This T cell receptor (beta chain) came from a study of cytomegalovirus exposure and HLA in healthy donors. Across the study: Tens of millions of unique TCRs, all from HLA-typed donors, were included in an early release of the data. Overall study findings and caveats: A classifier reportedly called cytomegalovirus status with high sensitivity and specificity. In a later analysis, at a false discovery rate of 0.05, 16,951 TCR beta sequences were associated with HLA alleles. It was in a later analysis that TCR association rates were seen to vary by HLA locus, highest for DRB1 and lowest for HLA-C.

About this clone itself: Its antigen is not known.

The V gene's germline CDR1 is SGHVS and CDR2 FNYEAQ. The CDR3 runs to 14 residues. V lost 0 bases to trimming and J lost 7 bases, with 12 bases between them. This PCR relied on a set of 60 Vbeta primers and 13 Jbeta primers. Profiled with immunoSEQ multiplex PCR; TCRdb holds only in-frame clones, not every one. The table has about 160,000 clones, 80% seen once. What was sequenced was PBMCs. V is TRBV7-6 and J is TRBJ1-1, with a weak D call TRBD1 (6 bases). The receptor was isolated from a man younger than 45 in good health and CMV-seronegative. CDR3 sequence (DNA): TGTGCCAGCAGCTTAGCTACAGGGAGCAATGAAGCTTTCTTT. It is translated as CASSLATGSNEAFF.